This T cell receptor (beta chain) originates from a study of blood T cell repertoires in COVID-19 (dated by TCRdb to about 2020). Concerning the study at large: Samples covering the acute and convalescent phases of COVID-19 were provided by collaborators in the United States, Italy and Spain. The material from the prospective study consisted of cDNA or gDNA derived from T cells, B-cell-depleted T cells, or PBMCs. Deeply sampled blood TCRbeta repertoires from subjects exposed to, actively infected with, or recovered from COVID-19 were included in the dataset. A freely available public database, intended as a resource for researchers studying the immune response to SARS-CoV-2, is where the repertoires were released. The samples were drawn from two sources: the first 160 participants of the ongoing ImmuneRACE study, and 1,000 to 1,500 subjects contributed by 6 global collaborators. A de-identified subject ID, COVID-19 status, age in years and sex were almost always included in the sample metadata. Where HLA class I and class II types were available, the types were taken from metadata supplied by the sample provider, not from assay-based typing.

Participants in the prospective study were enrolled through a virtual design, were aged 18 to 89 years, and lived in approximately 24 United States geographic areas. To assign participants to cohorts, the prospective study relied on clinical history that participants themselves reported in a screening survey and a study questionnaire. Recovered participants in ImmuneRACE Cohort 3 were defined as having two consecutive negative NP/OP PCR tests, clearance from a healthcare professional, or resolution of symptoms. In the prospective study, whole blood, serum and a nasopharyngeal or oropharyngeal swab were collected from each participant by mobile phlebotomists. Over a 2-month period, participants in the prospective study had the option of providing additional blood draws and questionnaires. Prospective study blood samples were shipped either frozen or at room temperature before DNA extraction. This clone has a count of ten or more. The antigen it binds to is not known. Qualities for individual bases were not recorded, and no much larger clone is one base off.

TCRbeta CDR3 regions were amplified from genomic DNA by means of the immunoSEQ Assay, a bias-controlled multiplex PCR. On the study's bioinformatics: Nucleated cell counts per sample were estimated from amplification of reference gene primers within the assay. To quantify the absolute abundance of each unique TCRbeta CDR3 rearrangement, sequence reads were collapsed and filtered. Productive Simpson clonality was computed per sample as the square root of Simpson's diversity index over productive rearrangements. TCRdb obtained this table from immuneACCESS and retained in-frame rearrangements with V and J assigned. These tables miss some clones; where compared with another copy, unresolved V genes account for less than half of the shortfall, and the remainder is unexplained. D and trimming were read from the DNA, whereas the V and J calls and clone size are those reported in that table. For this sample there are hundreds of thousands of clones; around 84% appear just once. The ten largest clonotypes hold 18% of the sample.

Per the germline V gene, SGHTA is the CDR1 and FQGNSA is the CDR2. From cysteine to phenylalanine, the CDR3 is 15 amino acids long. The DNA shown is the 45-base CDR3, in frame from base 1. V loses 2 bases, J loses 2 bases, and the germline ends lie 13 bases apart. The paper's findings and limits, for the study overall: How much clinical and demographic metadata was included differed by source and by participant, and the metadata was provided uncurated.

Sequences were obtained from PBMCs or T cells enriched from blood (not recorded which). The TCR originated in a middle-aged man who had recovered from COVID-19. In this chain, TRBV7-2 is recombined with TRBJ2-7; the D gene cannot be resolved reliably. The DNA sequence is as follows: TGTGCCAGCAGCTTACGCCCCAGCGTTACCTACGAGCAGTACTTC. Its protein product is CASSLRPSVTYEQYF.